This paragraph reports one TCR beta chain. What it binds is unknown. This entry belongs to a study of CD8+CD57+ T cells in acquired aplastic anemia. Study-level background: CD4+ and CD8+ cells, once sorted, gave DNA averaging approximately 3.4 ug.

TCR beta VDJ and CDR3 profiling used genomic DNA as template. TCRdb passed the reads through MiXCR, listing each CDR3 protein once. The table includes 250,000 to 350,000 distinct CDR3 sequences, roughly three fifths detected once. General observations from the study: Researchers report that twenty-nine CD8+ CDR3 sequences appeared in both patients and controls.

The CDR3 spans 12 residues. CDR1 and CDR2 from the germline V gene are SEHNR and FQNEAQ (reference sequence). V dropped 3 bases and J dropped 7 bases, with 10 bases sitting between them. The sequence was obtained from a human donor with severe aplastic anemia or a healthy control (not recorded which). The specimen sequenced was sorted CD4+, CD8+, or CD8+CD57+ T cells (not recorded which) from PBMCs. The rearrangement uses TRBV7-9 and TRBJ2-7; no clear D gene. CDR3 nucleotide sequence: TGTGCCAGCAGCTTGTCACCGCGGGAGCAGTACTTC. Amino acid sequence: CASSLSPREQYF.